This T cell receptor beta chain was captured in a study of technical replicates of blood from several donors. The V gene lost 11 bases and the J gene lost 2 bases, with 11 bases spanning the gap. The CDR3 spans 12 residues. In germline, CDR1 is MNHNY, CDR2 SVGAGI (reference sequence). TCRdb keeps only in-frame clones here, not all; method: immunoSEQ multiplex PCR. The table includes about 80,000 clones, 90% to 95% detected once. J is TRBJ2-3 and V is TRBV6-6; D is uncertain. The TCR was taken from a human donor in good health. Source material: T cells isolated from PBMCs. The CDR3 region has the DNA TGTGCCTCGTCTAAGTACACAGATACGCAGTATTTT. It yields the protein CASSKYTDTQYF.